These 2 T cell receptor beta chains were all obtained from the same sample, sequenced in a study of cytomegalovirus exposure and HLA in healthy donors. Use of 60 Vbeta and 13 Jbeta primers characterized the PCR. Profiled with immunoSEQ multiplex PCR; TCRdb holds only in-frame clones, not every one. Recorded for this sample: 150,000 or so clones. Material: PBMCs. The receptors originated from a man aged 25-40 years in good health and CMV-seronegative.

This rearrangement joins TRBV7-9 to TRBJ2-5; 7 nucleotides match TRBD1. The CDR3 is 15 amino acids. V trimming: 5 bases; J trimming: 4 bases; junction bases outside the gene matches: 10. In germline, CDR1 is SEHNR, CDR2 FQNEAQ (reference sequence). The CDR3 is CASSRRQGNGETQYF. The CDR3 DNA is TGTGCCAGCAGCCGCAGACAGGGTAACGGAGAGACCCAGTACTTC.

The gene calls are TRBV21-1 and TRBJ2-5; the table assigns TRBD1, which was not confirmed against the DNA. TRBV21-1 is a pseudogene segment. The CDR3 totals 15 residues. The CDR3: CASSKDIQGWVTQYF. In DNA, the CDR3 is TGTGCCAGCAGCAAAGACATACAGGGGTGGGTGACCCAGTACTTC.